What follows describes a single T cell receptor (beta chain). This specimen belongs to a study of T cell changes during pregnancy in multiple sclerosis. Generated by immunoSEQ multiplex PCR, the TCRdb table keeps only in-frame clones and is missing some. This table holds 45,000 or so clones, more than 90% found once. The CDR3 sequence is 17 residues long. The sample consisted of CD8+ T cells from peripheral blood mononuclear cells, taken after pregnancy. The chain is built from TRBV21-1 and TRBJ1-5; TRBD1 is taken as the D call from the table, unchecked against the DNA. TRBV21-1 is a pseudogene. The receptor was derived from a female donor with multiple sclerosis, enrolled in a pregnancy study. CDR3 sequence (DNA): TGTGCCAGCAGCAGCGACAGGGGGCCGCGGAGCAATCAGCCCCAGCATTTT. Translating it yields CASSSDRGPRSNQPQHF.